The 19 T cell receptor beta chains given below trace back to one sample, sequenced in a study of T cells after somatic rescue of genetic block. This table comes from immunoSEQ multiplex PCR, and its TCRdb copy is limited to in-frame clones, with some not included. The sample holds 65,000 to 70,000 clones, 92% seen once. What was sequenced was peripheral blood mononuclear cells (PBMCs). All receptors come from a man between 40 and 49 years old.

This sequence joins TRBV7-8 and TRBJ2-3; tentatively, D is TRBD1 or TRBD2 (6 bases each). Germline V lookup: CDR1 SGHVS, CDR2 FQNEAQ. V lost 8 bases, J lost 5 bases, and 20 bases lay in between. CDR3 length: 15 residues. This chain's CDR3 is CASGGSPGGGDTQYF. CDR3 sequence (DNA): TGTGCCAGCGGTGGGAGCCCCGGGGGCGGAGATACGCAGTATTTT.

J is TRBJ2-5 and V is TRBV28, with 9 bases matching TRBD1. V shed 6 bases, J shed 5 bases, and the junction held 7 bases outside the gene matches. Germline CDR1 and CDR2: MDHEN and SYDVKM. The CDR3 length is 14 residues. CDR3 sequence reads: CASSYRDRAETQYF. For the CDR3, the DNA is TGTGCCAGCAGCTATCGGGACAGGGCGGAGACCCAGTACTTC. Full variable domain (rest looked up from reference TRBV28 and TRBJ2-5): DVKVTQSSRYLVKRTGEKVFLECVQDMDHENMFWYRQDPGLGLRLIYFSYDVKMKEKGDIPEGYSVSREKKERFSLILESASTNQTSMYLCASSYRDRAETQYFGPGTRLLVL.

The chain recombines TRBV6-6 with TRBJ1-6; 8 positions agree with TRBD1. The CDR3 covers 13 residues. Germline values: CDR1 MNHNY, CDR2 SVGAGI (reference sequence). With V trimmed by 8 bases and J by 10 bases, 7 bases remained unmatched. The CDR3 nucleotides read TGTGCCAGCGCGACAGGGGATCGGTCACCCCTCCACTTT. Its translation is CASATGDRSPLHF.

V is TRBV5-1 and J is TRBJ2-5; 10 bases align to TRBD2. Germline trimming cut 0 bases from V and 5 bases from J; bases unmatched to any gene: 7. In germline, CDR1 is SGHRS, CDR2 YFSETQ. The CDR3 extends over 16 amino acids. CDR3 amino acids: CASSLDVAGGTETQYF. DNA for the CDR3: TGCGCCAGCAGCTTGGATGTAGCGGGGGGTACGGAGACCCAGTACTTC.

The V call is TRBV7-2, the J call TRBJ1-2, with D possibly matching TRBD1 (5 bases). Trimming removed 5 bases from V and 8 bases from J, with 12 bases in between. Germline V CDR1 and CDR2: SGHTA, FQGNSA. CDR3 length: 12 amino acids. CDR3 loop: CASSRRDSGYTF. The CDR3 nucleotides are TGTGCCAGCAGCCGCCGGGACTCCGGCTACACCTTC.

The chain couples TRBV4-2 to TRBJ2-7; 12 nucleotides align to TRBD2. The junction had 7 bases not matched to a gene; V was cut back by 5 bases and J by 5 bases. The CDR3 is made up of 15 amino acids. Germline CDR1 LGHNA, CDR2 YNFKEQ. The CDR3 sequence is CASSSKTSGSNEQYF. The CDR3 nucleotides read TGTGCCAGCAGCTCTAAGACTAGCGGGAGTAACGAGCAGTACTTC.

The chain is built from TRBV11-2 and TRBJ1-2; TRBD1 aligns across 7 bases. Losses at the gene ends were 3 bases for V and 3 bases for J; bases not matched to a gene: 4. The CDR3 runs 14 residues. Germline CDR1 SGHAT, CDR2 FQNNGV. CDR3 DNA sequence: TGTGCCAGCAGCTTGGGACAGAGGGACTATGGCTACACCTTC. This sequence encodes CASSLGQRDYGYTF.

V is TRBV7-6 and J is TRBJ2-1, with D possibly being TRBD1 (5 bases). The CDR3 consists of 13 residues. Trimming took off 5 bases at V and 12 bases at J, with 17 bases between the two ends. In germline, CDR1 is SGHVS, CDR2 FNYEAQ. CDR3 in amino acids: CASSDVQGRGQFF. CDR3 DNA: TGTGCCAGCAGCGATGTCCAGGGAAGGGGGCAGTTCTTC.

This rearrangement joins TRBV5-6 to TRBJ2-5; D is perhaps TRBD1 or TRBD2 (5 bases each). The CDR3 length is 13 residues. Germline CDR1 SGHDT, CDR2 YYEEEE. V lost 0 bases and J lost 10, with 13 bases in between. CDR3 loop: CASSLARVGDQYF. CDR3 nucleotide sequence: TGTGCCAGCAGCTTGGCCCGGGTGGGGGACCAGTACTTC. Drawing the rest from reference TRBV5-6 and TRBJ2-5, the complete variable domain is DAGVTQSPTHLIKTRGQQVTLRCSPKSGHDTVSWYQQALGQGPQFIFQYYEEEERQRGNFPDRFSGHQFPNYSSELNVNALLLGDSALYLCASSLARVGDQYFGPGTRLLVL.

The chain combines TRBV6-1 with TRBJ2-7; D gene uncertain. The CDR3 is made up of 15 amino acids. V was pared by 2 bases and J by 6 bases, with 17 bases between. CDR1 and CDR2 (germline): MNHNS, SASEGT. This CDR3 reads CASSELSSHPGEQYF. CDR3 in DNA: TGTGCCAGCAGTGAACTCTCCTCCCACCCTGGCGAGCAGTACTTC.

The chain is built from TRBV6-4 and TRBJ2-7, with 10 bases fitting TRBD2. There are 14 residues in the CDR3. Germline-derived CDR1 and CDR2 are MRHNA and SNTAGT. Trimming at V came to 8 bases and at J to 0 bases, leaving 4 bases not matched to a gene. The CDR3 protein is CASGLAESSYEQYF. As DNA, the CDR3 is TGTGCCAGCGGACTAGCGGAGAGCTCCTACGAGCAGTACTTC.

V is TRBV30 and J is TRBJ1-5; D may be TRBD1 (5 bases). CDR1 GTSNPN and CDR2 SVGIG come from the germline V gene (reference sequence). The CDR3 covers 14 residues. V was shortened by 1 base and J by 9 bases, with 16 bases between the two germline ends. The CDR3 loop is CAWSGQEGLGPQHF. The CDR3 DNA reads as TGTGCCTGGAGTGGCCAGGAGGGGCTGGGGCCCCAGCATTTT.

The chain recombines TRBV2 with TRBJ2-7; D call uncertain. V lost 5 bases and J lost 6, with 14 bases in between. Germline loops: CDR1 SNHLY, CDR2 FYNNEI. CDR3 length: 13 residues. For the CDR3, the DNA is TGTGCCAGCAGTTACGACAAGCCGGGCGAGCAGTACTTC. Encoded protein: CASSYDKPGEQYF. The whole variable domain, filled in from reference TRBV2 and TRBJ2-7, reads EPEVTQTPSHQVTQMGQEVILRCVPISNHLYFYWYRQILGQKVEFLVSFYNNEISEKSEIFDDQFSVERPDGSNFTLKIRSTKLEDSAMYFCASSYDKPGEQYFGPGTRLTVT.

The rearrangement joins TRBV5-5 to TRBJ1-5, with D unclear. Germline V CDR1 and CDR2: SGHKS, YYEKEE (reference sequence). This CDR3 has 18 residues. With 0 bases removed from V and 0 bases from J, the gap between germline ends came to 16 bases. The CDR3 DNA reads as TGTGCCAGCAGCTTGGAAAGGGAATGGACTGATAGCAATCAGCCCCAGCATTTT. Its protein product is CASSLEREWTDSNQPQHF.

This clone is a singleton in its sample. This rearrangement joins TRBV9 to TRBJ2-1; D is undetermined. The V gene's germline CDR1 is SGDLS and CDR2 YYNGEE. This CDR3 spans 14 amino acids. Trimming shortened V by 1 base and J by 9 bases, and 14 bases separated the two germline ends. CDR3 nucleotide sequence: TGTGCCAGCAGCGTACCTCCCCGTATCGGTGAGCAGTTCTTC. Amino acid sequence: CASSVPPRIGEQFF.

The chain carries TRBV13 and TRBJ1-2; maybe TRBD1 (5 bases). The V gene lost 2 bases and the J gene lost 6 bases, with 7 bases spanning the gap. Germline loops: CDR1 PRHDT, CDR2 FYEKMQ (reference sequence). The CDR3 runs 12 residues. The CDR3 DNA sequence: TGTGCCAGCAGCTTACAGGGCAATGGCTACACCTTC. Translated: CASSLQGNGYTF.

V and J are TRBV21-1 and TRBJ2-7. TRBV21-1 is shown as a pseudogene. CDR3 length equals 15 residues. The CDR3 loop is CASSKGRRLAYEQYF. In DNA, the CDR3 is TGTGCCAGCAGCAAAGGTCGGCGCTTGGCCTACGAGCAGTACTTC.

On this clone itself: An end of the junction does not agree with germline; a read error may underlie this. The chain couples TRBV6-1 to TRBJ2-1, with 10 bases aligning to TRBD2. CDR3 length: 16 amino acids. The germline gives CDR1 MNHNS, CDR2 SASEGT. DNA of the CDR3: TGTGCCATCAGTGAACGGACTAGCGGATCCTACAATGAGCAGTTCTTC. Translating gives CAISERTSGSYNEQFF.

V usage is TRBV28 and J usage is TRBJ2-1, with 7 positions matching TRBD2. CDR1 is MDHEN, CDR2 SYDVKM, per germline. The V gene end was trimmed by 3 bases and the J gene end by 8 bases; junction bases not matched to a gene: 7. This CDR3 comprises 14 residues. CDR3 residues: CASSLLTLADEQFF. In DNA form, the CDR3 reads TGTGCCAGCAGTTTGTTAACTCTAGCGGATGAGCAGTTCTTC.